This T cell receptor (beta chain) was observed in a study of CD8+CD57+ T cells in acquired aplastic anemia. Study overall: The DNA of sorted CD4+ and CD8+ cells averaged 3.2 ug. Study outcomes and limitations: About 30 shared CD8+ CDR3s appeared highly expressed within patients' immunodominant clones. Researchers reported that CD8+ Simpson's diversity was not significantly different in patients versus controls.

Germline V lookup: CDR1 SNHLY, CDR2 FYNNEI. V was clipped by 4 bases and J by 7 bases, with 8 bases between them. The CDR3 is made up of 11 amino acids. This clonotype was seen repeatedly, ten times or more. As yet, its antigen is unknown. Template material for TCR beta VDJ and CDR3 profiling consisted of genomic DNA. TCRdb recomputed calls from the reads with MiXCR, one row per CDR3 protein. Altogether about 180,000 distinct CDR3 sequences are present, under 55% being singletons, with the ten largest covering about 2.9%. The TCR was taken from a human donor in good health. The chain couples TRBV2 to TRBJ2-7; D is unresolved. The specimen was sorted CD4+, CD8+, or CD8+CD57+ T cells (not recorded which) from PBMCs. DNA for the CDR3: TGTGCCAGCAGTGGTGATGGGGAGCAGTACTTC. Amino acids: CASSGDGEQYF.